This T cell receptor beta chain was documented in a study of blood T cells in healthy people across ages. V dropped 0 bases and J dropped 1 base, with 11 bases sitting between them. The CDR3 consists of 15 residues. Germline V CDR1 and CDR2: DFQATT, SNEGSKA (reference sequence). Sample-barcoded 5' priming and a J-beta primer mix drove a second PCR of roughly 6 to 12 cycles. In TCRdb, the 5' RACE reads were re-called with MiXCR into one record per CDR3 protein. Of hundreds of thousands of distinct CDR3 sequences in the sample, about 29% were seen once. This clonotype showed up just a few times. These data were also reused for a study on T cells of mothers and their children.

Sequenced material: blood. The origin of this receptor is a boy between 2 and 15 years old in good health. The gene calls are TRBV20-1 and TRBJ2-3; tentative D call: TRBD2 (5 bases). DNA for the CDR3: TGCAGTGCTAGAGATCGAGGCGGGCGCACAGATACGCAGTATTTT. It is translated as CSARDRGGRTDTQYF.